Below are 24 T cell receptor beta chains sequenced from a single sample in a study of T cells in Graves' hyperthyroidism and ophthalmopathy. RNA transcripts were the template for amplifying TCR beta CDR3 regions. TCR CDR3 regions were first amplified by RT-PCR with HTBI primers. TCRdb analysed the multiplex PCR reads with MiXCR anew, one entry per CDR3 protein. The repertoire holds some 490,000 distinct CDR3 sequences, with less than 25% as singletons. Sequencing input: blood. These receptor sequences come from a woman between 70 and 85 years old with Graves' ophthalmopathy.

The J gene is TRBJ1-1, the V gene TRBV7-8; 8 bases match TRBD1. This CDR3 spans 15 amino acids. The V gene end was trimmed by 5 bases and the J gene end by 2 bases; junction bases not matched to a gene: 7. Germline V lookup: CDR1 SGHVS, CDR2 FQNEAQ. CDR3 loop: CASSQFGTGNTEAFF. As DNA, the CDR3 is TGTGCCAGCAGCCAATTTGGGACAGGAAACACTGAAGCTTTCTTT.

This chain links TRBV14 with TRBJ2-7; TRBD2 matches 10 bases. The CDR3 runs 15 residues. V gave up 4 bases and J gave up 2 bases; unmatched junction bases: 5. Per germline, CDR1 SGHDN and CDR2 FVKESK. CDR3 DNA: TGTGCCAGCAGCCCAGTAGCGGGAGGCCCCTACGAGCAGTACTTC. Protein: CASSPVAGGPYEQYF.

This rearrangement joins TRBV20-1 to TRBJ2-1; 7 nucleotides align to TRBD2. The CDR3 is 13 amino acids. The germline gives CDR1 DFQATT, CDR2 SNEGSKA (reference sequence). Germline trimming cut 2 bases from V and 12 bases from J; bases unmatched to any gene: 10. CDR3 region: CSARPQGGLGQFF. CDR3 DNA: TGCAGTGCTAGACCTCAGGGAGGACTAGGGCAGTTCTTC.

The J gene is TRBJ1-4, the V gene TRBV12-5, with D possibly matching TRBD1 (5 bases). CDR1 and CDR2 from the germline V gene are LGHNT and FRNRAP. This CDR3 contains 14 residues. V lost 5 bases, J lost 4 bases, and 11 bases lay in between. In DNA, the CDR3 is TGTGCTAGTGGTCTGGGACGGAATAATGAAAAACTGTTTTTT. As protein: CASGLGRNNEKLFF.

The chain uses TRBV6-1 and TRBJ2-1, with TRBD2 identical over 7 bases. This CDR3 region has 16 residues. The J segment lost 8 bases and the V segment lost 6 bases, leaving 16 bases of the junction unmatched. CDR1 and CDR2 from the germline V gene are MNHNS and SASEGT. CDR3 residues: CASSRREAGEGYEQFF. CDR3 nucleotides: TGTGCCAGCAGCCGAAGGGAGGCGGGGGAAGGGTATGAGCAGTTCTTC.

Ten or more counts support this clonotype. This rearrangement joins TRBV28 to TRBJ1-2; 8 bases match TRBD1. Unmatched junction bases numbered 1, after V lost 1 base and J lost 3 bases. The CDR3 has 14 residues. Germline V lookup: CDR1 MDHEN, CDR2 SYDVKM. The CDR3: CASSLYRGDYGYTF. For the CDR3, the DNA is TGTGCCAGCAGTTTATACAGGGGGGACTATGGCTACACCTTC.

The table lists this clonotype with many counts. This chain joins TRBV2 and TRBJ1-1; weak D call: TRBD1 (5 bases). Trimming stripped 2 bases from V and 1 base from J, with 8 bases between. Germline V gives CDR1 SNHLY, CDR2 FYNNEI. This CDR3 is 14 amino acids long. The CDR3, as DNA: TGTGCCAGCAGTGAACGGACAACGAACACTGAAGCTTTCTTT. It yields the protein CASSERTTNTEAFF.

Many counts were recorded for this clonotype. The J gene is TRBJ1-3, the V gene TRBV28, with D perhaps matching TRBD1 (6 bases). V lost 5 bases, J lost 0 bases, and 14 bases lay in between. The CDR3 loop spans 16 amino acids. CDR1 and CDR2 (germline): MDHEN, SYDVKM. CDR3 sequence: CASSPPGHYSGNTIYF. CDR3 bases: TGTGCCAGCAGTCCCCCGGGACACTACTCTGGAAACACCATATATTTT.

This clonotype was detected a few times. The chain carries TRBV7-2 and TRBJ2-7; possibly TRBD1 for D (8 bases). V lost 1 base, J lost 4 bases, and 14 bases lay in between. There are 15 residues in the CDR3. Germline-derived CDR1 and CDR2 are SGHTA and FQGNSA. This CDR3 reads CASSLEQGGTYEQYF. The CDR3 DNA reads TGTGCCAGCAGCTTAGAACAGGGGGGGACTTACGAGCAGTACTTC. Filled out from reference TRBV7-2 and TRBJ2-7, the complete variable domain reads GAGVSQSPSNKVTEKGKDVELRCDPISGHTALYWYRQSLGQGLEFLIYFQGNSAPDKSGLPSDRFSAERTGGSVSTLTIQRTQQEDSAVYLCASSLEQGGTYEQYFGPGTRLTVT.

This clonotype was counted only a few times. CDR3 residues: CASSPTWGSTGELFF. As DNA, the CDR3 is TGTGCCAGTAGTCCGACGTGGGGTTCGACCGGGGAGCTGTTTTTT. The rearrangement uses TRBV19 and TRBJ2-2; D gene uncertain. CDR3 length equals 15 residues. Germline V gene sequence: CDR1 LNHDA, CDR2 SQIVND (reference sequence). The V end lost 5 bases, the J end lost 5 bases, and 15 bases lay between the germline ends.

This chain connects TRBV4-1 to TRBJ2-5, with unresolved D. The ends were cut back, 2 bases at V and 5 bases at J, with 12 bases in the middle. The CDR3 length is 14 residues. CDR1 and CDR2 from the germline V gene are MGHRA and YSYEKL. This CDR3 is CASSQLSEWETQYF. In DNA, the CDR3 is TGCGCCAGCAGCCAACTCAGCGAGTGGGAGACCCAGTACTTC.

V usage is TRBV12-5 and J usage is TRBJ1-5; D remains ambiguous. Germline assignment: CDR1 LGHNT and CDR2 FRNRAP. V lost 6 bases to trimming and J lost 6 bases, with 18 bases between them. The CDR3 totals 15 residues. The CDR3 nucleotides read TGTGCTAGTGGCCACGGACTCGGCTACCCTCAGCCCCAGCATTTT. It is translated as CASGHGLGYPQPQHF. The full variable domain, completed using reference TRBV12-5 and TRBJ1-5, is DARVTQTPRHKVTEMGQEVTMRCQPILGHNTVFWYRQTMMQGLELLAYFRNRAPLDDSGMPKDRFSAEMPDATLATLKIQPSEPRDSAVYFCASGHGLGYPQPQHFGDGTRLSIL.

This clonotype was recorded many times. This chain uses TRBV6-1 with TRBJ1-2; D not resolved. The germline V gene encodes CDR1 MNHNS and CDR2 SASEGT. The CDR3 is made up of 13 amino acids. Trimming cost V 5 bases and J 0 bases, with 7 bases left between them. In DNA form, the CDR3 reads TGTGCCAGCAGTTTAGTACCTAACTATGGCTACACCTTC. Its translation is CASSLVPNYGYTF.

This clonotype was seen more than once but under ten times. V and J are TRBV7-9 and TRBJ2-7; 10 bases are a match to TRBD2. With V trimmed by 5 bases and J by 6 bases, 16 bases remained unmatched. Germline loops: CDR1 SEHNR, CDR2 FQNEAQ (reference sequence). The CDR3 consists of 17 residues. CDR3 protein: CASSRWTSGPGPLEQYF. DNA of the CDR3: TGTGCCAGCAGCCGCTGGACTAGCGGTCCGGGCCCCCTCGAGCAGTACTTC.

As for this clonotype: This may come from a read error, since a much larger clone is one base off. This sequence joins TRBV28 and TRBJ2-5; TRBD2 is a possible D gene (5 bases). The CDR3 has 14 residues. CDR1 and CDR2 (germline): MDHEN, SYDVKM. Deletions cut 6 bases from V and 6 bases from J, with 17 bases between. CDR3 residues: CASRKVGEGKTQYF. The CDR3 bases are TGTGCCAGCAGGAAAGTGGGAGAAGGCAAGACCCAGTACTTC.

The CDR3 protein is CASTKDTTKTQYF. CDR3 DNA: TGTGCCAGCACAAAAGACACAACAAAGACCCAGTACTTC. The chain employs TRBV28 and TRBJ2-5; D is uncertain. Trimming cost V 7 bases and J 6 bases, with 15 bases left between them. Per germline, CDR1 MDHEN and CDR2 SYDVKM. The CDR3 totals 13 residues.

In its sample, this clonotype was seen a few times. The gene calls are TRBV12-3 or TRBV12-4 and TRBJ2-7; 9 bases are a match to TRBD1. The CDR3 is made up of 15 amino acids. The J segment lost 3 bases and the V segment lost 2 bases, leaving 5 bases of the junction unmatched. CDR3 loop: CASSLRLDRGYEQYF. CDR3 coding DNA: TGTGCCAGCAGTTTAAGGTTGGACAGGGGCTACGAGCAGTACTTC.

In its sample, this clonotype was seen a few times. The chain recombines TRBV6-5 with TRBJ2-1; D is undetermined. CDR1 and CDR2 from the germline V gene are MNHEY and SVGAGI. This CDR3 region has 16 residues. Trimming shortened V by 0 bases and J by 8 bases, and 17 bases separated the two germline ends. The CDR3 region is CASSYSIPLHGYEQFF. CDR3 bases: TGTGCCAGCAGTTACTCGATCCCCCTCCATGGGTATGAGCAGTTCTTC.

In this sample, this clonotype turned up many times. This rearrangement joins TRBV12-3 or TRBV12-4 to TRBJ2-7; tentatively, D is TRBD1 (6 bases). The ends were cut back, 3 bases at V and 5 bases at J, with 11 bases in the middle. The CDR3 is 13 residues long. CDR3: CASSFNRVHEQYF. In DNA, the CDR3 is TGTGCCAGCAGTTTCAACAGGGTGCACGAGCAGTACTTC.

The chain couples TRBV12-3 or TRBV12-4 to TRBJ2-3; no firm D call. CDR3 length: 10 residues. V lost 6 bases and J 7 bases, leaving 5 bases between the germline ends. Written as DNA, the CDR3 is TGTGCCAGCAGCTTGCATACGCAGTATTTT. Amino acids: CASSLHTQYF.

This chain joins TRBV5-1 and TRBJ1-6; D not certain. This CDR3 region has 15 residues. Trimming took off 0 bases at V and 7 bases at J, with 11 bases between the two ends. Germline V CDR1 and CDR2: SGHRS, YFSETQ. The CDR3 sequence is CASSLELSANSPLHF. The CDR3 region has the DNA TGCGCCAGCAGCTTGGAGCTGTCGGCGAATTCACCCCTCCACTTT.

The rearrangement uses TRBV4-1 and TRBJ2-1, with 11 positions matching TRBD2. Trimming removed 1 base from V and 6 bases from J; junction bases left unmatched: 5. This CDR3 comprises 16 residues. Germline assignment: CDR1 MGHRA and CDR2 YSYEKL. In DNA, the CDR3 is TGCGCCAGCAGCCAAGGGTCCGGGACTAGCGGCAATGAGCAGTTCTTC. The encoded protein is CASSQGSGTSGNEQFF.

The CDR3 is CASRPTGTGDYGYTF. The DNA of the CDR3 is TGTGCCAGCAGGCCTACCGGGACAGGGGACTATGGCTACACCTTC. The gene calls are TRBV28 and TRBJ1-2; 10 nucleotides match TRBD1. After removal of 6 bases from V and 3 bases from J, the junction contained 7 bases not matched to a gene. Looked up from germline, CDR1 is MDHEN and CDR2 is SYDVKM. The CDR3 is made up of 15 amino acids.

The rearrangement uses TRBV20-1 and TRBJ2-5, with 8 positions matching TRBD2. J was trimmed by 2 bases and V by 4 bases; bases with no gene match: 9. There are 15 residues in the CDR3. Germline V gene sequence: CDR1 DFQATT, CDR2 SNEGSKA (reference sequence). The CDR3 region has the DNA TGCAGTGCTAATTCCCTAGCGGGCCCTCAAGAGACCCAGTACTTC. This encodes CSANSLAGPQETQYF.